The present T cell receptor (beta chain) was sequenced within a study of control samples from healthy donors and cancer patients. Per germline, CDR1 LNHDA and CDR2 SQIVND (reference sequence). The CDR3 totals 16 residues. Trimming at V came to 1 base and at J to 3 bases, leaving 5 bases not matched to a gene. Sequencing was performed with immunoSEQ multiplex PCR; in TCRdb, only in-frame clones are kept and a portion is missing. The sample lists approximately 170,000 clones; roughly 93% were seen once. This receptor was taken from a woman between 55 and 75 years old in good health. The chain joins TRBV19 to TRBJ1-5; 8 nucleotides match TRBD1. The specimen sequenced was blood. CDR3 sequence reads: CASSIGGQVLNQPQHF. The CDR3 DNA follows: TGTGCCAGTAGTATAGGGGGACAGGTCCTCAATCAGCCCCAGCATTTT.